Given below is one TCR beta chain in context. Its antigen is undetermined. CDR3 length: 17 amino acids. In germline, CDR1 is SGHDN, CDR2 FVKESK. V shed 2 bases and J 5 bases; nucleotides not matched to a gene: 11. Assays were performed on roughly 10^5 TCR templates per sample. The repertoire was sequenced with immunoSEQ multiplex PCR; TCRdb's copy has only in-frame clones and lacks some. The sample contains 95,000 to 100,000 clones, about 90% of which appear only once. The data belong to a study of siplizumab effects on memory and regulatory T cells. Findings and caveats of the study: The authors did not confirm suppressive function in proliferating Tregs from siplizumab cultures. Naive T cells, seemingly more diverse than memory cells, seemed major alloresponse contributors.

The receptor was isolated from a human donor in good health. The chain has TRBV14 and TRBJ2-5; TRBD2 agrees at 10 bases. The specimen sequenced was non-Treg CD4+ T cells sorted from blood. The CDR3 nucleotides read TGTGCCAGCAGCCAATTGGCTAGCGGGAGAATTGGCGAGACCCAGTACTTC. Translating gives CASSQLASGRIGETQYF.